These 26 T cell receptor beta chains originate from one sample sequenced in a study of blood T cell repertoires in COVID-19. Here immunoSEQ multiplex PCR was the method, and the copy in TCRdb shows in-frame clones only, minus some. Altogether 200,000 to 250,000 clones are present, around four fifths being singletons, with the ten largest covering less than 20%. Material: peripheral blood. Receptor source: a man aged 25-45 years with active or convalescent COVID-19.

The chain has TRBV6-5 and TRBJ2-1, with TRBD2 matching over 12 bases. Germline V gives CDR1 MNHEY, CDR2 SVGAGI. V dropped 6 bases and J dropped 7; count of bases not matched to a gene: 1. The CDR3 has 13 residues. The CDR3 DNA sequence: TGTGCCAGCAGGACTAGCGGGAGTAATGAGCAGTTCTTC. This translates into CASRTSGSNEQFF.

V usage is TRBV28 and J usage is TRBJ2-3; D ambiguous. Between the trimmed V and J ends, which lost 6 bases and 0 bases, there was a span of 13 bases. This CDR3 spans 15 amino acids. Looked up from germline, CDR1 is MDHEN and CDR2 is SYDVKM. The CDR3 reads CASSSNPTSTDTQYF. The CDR3 DNA is TGTGCCAGCAGCTCAAACCCAACTAGCACAGATACGCAGTATTTT. Filled out from reference TRBV28 and TRBJ2-3, the complete variable domain reads DVKVTQSSRYLVKRTGEKVFLECVQDMDHENMFWYRQDPGLGLRLIYFSYDVKMKEKGDIPEGYSVSREKKERFSLILESASTNQTSMYLCASSSNPTSTDTQYFGPGTRLTVL.

The chain uses TRBV27 and TRBJ2-7; 13 nucleotides agree with TRBD2. The J call may be wrong; the DNA end is better matched by TRBJ2-5. Germline CDR1 is MNHEY and CDR2 is SMNVEV (reference sequence). The CDR3 consists of 13 residues. The CDR3 region is CASGLAGEETQYF. The CDR3 DNA reads TGTGCCAGCGGACTAGCGGGAGAAGAGACCCAGTACTTC.

The rearrangement links TRBV6-5 to TRBJ1-1; perhaps TRBD1 as D (5 bases). The CDR3 covers 11 residues. The germline gives CDR1 MNHEY, CDR2 SVGAGI. The ends were cut back, 8 bases at V and 5 bases at J, with 9 bases in the middle. The CDR3 here is CASGRGTEAFF. As DNA, the CDR3 is TGTGCCAGCGGGAGGGGAACTGAAGCTTTCTTT.

The gene calls are TRBV30 and TRBJ1-3, with D unclear. Germline CDR1 is GTSNPN and CDR2 is SVGIG (reference sequence). V was pared by 0 bases and J by 3 bases, with 12 bases between. This CDR3 comprises 15 residues. CDR3 residues: CAWSVPRVRGNTIYF. The CDR3 nucleotides are TGTGCCTGGAGTGTCCCACGGGTACGTGGAAACACCATATATTTT.

In DNA, the CDR3 is TGCGCCAGCAGCCAAAACCCCAGGGGATCAACTAACTATGGCTACACCTTC. This sequence encodes CASSQNPRGSTNYGYTF. The chain joins TRBV4-3 to TRBJ1-2, with D possibly matching TRBD1 (6 bases). Germline CDR1 LGHNA, CDR2 YSLEER. The CDR3 has 17 amino acids. V gave up 2 bases and J gave up 0 bases, with 16 bases separating them.

The chain employs TRBV28 and TRBJ1-2; no reliable D call. Germline CDR1 is MDHEN and CDR2 is SYDVKM. The CDR3 totals 11 residues. The ends were cut back, 6 bases at V and 4 bases at J, with 6 bases in the middle. CDR3 loop: CASSSVYGYTF. CDR3 in DNA: TGTGCCAGCAGCTCTGTCTATGGCTACACCTTC.

The chain links TRBV5-1 to TRBJ1-4; TRBD1 might be the D (5 bases). Trimming took off 0 bases at V and 0 bases at J, with 9 bases between the two ends. The CDR3 spans 16 residues. Germline V gives CDR1 SGHRS, CDR2 YFSETQ. For the CDR3, the DNA is TGCGCCAGCAGCTTGGTGGGGCCAGCAACTAATGAAAAACTGTTTTTT. Amino acid sequence: CASSLVGPATNEKLFF.

A single count supports this clone. V and J are TRBV9 and TRBJ1-2; TRBD1 might be the D (5 bases). Germline CDR1 and CDR2: SGDLS and YYNGEE. The CDR3 spans 13 residues. Trimming took 4 bases from V and 1 from J, leaving 8 bases between them. CDR3 sequence reads: CASSPDSNYGYTF. The DNA for the CDR3 is TGTGCCAGCAGCCCAGACAGTAACTATGGCTACACCTTC.

CDR3 DNA: TGTGCCAGTAGTAGGGAGGAGGGAGCTAACTATGGCTACACCTTC. This encodes CASSREEGANYGYTF. The chain combines TRBV19 with TRBJ1-2, with D uncertain. The CDR3 has 15 residues. V shed 4 bases and J shed 0 bases, with 12 bases lying between them. Germline CDR1 is LNHDA and CDR2 is SQIVND (reference sequence).

V is TRBV6-1 and J is TRBJ2-7, with 7 bases identical to TRBD2. Trimming cost V 0 bases and J 4 bases; bases outside gene matches: 6. This CDR3 has 15 amino acids. CDR1 is MNHNS and CDR2 is SASEGT in the germline V gene. CDR3 sequence: CASSEAGGSVYEQYF. The CDR3 DNA follows: TGTGCCAGCAGTGAAGCCGGCGGGAGTGTATACGAGCAGTACTTC.

This clone occurred once. The CDR3 nucleotides are TGTGCCAGCAGGCTCTACAGGGTGGACACCGGGGAGCTGTTTTTT. Its translation is CASRLYRVDTGELFF. The chain is built from TRBV28 and TRBJ2-2, with D perhaps TRBD1 (6 bases). CDR1 is MDHEN and CDR2 is SYDVKM in the germline V gene. This CDR3 contains 15 residues. The V gene lost 6 bases and the J gene lost 3 bases, with 14 bases spanning the gap.

The chain joins TRBV27 to TRBJ1-1; no firm D call. V was pared by 5 bases and J by 1 base, with 8 bases between. Germline V gives CDR1 MNHEY, CDR2 SMNVEV (reference sequence). This CDR3 comprises 13 residues. The CDR3 DNA reads as TGTGCCAGCAGTCCTGCCGGGAACACTGAAGCTTTCTTT. Protein: CASSPAGNTEAFF.

The chain is built from TRBV7-2 and TRBJ2-1, with a weak D call TRBD1 (6 bases). The CDR3 covers 15 residues. Trimming shortened V by 1 base and J by 6 bases, and 13 bases separated the two germline ends. CDR1 and CDR2 from the germline V gene are SGHTA and FQGNSA. This chain's CDR3 is CASSLEGKGGNEQFF. DNA for the CDR3: TGTGCCAGCAGCTTAGAGGGGAAAGGGGGCAATGAGCAGTTCTTC. Supplemented by reference TRBV7-2 and TRBJ2-1, the full variable domain reads GAGVSQSPSNKVTEKGKDVELRCDPISGHTALYWYRQSLGQGLEFLIYFQGNSAPDKSGLPSDRFSAERTGGSVSTLTIQRTQQEDSAVYLCASSLEGKGGNEQFFGPGTRLTVL.

J is TRBJ2-3 and V is TRBV5-1; TRBD2 matches at 8 bases. The CDR3 covers 16 residues. V shed 5 bases and J 2 bases; nucleotides not matched to a gene: 10. Germline loops: CDR1 SGHRS, CDR2 YFSETQ. The CDR3 sequence is CASRYRTSRPTDTQYF. CDR3 sequence (DNA): TGCGCCAGCAGGTACCGGACTAGCCGACCCACAGATACGCAGTATTTT.

The gene calls are TRBV3-1 (or the pseudogene TRBV3-2) and TRBJ2-3; TRBD1 agrees at 9 bases. The germline V gene encodes CDR1 LGHDT and CDR2 YNNKEL (reference sequence). The CDR3 totals 15 residues. Trimming cost V 2 bases and J 3 bases; bases outside gene matches: 3. The CDR3, as DNA: TGTGCCAGCAGCCAAACCGGGACAGGGACAGATACGCAGTATTTT. It specifies CASSQTGTGTDTQYF.

On this clone: Other DNA sequences in the same sample also yield this CDR3. The V call is TRBV9, the J call TRBJ2-1, with 8 positions matching TRBD2. V gave up 2 bases and J gave up 4 bases; unmatched junction bases: 5. In germline, CDR1 is SGDLS, CDR2 YYNGEE. The CDR3 is 15 residues long. CDR3 in DNA: TGTGCCAGCAGCGTGCTAGCGGGTCCATACAATGAGCAGTTCTTC. It yields the protein CASSVLAGPYNEQFF.

This clone appeared once. V gene TRBV7-9 combines with J gene TRBJ2-3; 8 bases fit TRBD2. The V gene's germline CDR1 is SEHNR and CDR2 FQNEAQ (reference sequence). The CDR3 contains 13 residues. V dropped 5 bases and J dropped 7; count of bases not matched to a gene: 5. The CDR3 region has the DNA TGTGCCAGCAGCCAGAGCGGGGGAAATACGCAGTATTTT. Its protein is CASSQSGGNTQYF.

The CDR3 DNA sequence: TGTGCCAGCAGTACGGGTGGGGCAGGGGGCGCGTCTGGAAACACCATATATTTT. Residues: CASSTGGAGGASGNTIYF. The chain joins TRBV9 to TRBJ1-3; TRBD1 agrees at 8 bases. In germline, CDR1 is SGDLS, CDR2 YYNGEE. The CDR3 consists of 18 residues. With 5 bases clipped from V and 1 base from J, the junction kept 14 bases outside the gene matches.

The chain recombines TRBV27 with TRBJ1-2; D is unresolved. The CDR3 contains 13 residues. The germline V gene has CDR1 MNHEY and CDR2 SMNVEV (reference sequence). V gave up 7 bases and J gave up 8 bases, with 17 bases separating them. CDR3 amino acids: CASTSSRMLGYTF. CDR3 in DNA: TGTGCCAGCACTTCATCCAGGATGCTGGGCTACACCTTC.

This chain links TRBV6-2 or TRBV6-3 with TRBJ1-6; D ambiguous. Germline CDR1 is MNHEY and CDR2 is SVGEGT. The V and J ends lost 5 bases and 7 bases respectively, with 6 bases between them. The CDR3 sequence is 12 residues long. CDR3 protein: CASSESNSPLHF. In nucleotides, the CDR3 is TGTGCCAGCAGTGAGTCCAATTCACCCCTCCACTTT.

As concerns this clone: Distinct nucleotide sequences in the sample also encode this CDR3. The V call is TRBV5-1, the J call TRBJ2-3, with 10 bases matching TRBD1. The germline V gene has CDR1 SGHRS and CDR2 YFSETQ. Trimming removed 4 bases from V and 3 bases from J; junction bases left unmatched: 2. This CDR3 has 14 residues. CDR3 in DNA: TGCGCCAGCAGCCCGGGACAGGGGACAGATACGCAGTATTTT. Residues: CASSPGQGTDTQYF.

This clone was seen only once. This chain links TRBV27 with TRBJ2-1; D gene uncertain. This CDR3 comprises 14 residues. The germline V and J ends were trimmed by 2 bases and 0 bases, with 5 bases remaining between them. Germline V gene data show CDR1 as MNHEY and CDR2 as SMNVEV (reference sequence). Written as DNA, the CDR3 is TGTGCCAGCAGTTTACGGTACTCCTACAATGAGCAGTTCTTC. The encoded protein is CASSLRYSYNEQFF.

The count of this clone is one. The rearrangement links TRBV7-2 to TRBJ1-5; maybe TRBD1 (5 bases). This CDR3 has 15 residues. Trimming took off 2 bases at V and 3 bases at J, with 11 bases between the two ends. Germline CDR1 reads SGHTA; CDR2 reads FQGNSA. The CDR3 DNA reads TGTGCCAGCAGCTTACAGGGAGGGGACAATCAGCCCCAGCATTTT. It is translated as CASSLQGGDNQPQHF. The variable domain in full, completed from reference TRBV7-2 and TRBJ1-5, reads GAGVSQSPSNKVTEKGKDVELRCDPISGHTALYWYRQSLGQGLEFLIYFQGNSAPDKSGLPSDRFSAERTGGSVSTLTIQRTQQEDSAVYLCASSLQGGDNQPQHFGDGTRLSIL.

The chain is built from TRBV12-5 and TRBJ1-2, with TRBD1 matching 10 bases. V lost 6 bases and J lost 3; bases outside the gene matches: 7. CDR3 size: 15 residues. CDR1 and CDR2 from the germline V gene are LGHNT and FRNRAP. CDR3 sequence: CASGETGGADYGYTF. Written as DNA, the CDR3 is TGTGCTAGTGGGGAGACAGGGGGCGCAGACTATGGCTACACCTTC.

This sequence joins TRBV30 and TRBJ1-5; the D gene is possibly TRBD1 (5 bases). The CDR3 length is 13 residues. V lost 1 base and J lost 4, with 8 bases in between. Germline CDR1 and CDR2: GTSNPN and SVGIG (reference sequence). CDR3 sequence reads: CAWSGGGNQPQHF. The CDR3 region has the DNA TGTGCCTGGAGTGGTGGGGGGAATCAGCCCCAGCATTTT.